This T cell receptor (beta chain) derives from a study of shared clonotypes between healthy human individuals. The test was conducted at deep level. Clones were read by immunoSEQ multiplex PCR, and TCRdb kept only the in-frame ones, dropping some. The repertoire holds millions of clones, with around nine tenths as singletons. On this clone itself: Its matching antigen is unknown. The same CDR3 can be traced to other DNA sequences in this sample.

Regarding the study as a whole: Richness estimates generally favored naive over memory subsets.

V lost 8 bases to trimming and J lost 2 bases; unmatched junction nucleotides: 9. From germline, CDR1 is MNHEY and CDR2 SVGAGI. The CDR3 length is 14 residues. Donors, without exception, were Caucasian adults residing in Nashville, Tennessee. Naive CD4+ cells were CD45RA-selected; the remaining cells were memory. The V call is TRBV6-5, the J call TRBJ2-7; TRBD1 matches 7 bases. The specimen was naive CD4+ T cells sorted from blood. Sample subset: CD45RA+ positively selected. This clonotype originated in a man between 18 and 35 years old in good health. CDR3 loop: CASRRDSITYEQYF. The DNA for the CDR3 is TGTGCCAGCCGCCGGGACAGTATTACCTACGAGCAGTACTTC.